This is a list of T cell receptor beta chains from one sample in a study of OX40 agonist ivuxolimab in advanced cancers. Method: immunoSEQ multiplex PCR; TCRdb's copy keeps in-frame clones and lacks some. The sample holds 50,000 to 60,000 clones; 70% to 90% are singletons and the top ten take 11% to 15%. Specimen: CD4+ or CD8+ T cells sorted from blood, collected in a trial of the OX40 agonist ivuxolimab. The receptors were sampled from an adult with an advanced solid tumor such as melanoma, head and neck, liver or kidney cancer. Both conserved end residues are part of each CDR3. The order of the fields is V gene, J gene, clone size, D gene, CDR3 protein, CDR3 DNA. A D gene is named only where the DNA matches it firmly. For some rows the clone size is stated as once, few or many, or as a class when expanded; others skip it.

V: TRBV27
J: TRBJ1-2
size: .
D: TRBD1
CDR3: CASSNPGQGNYGYTF
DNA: TGTGCCAGCAGTAACCCAGGACAGGGGAACTATGGCTACACCTTC

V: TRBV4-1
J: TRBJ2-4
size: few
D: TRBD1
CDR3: CASSPVGDRGGNIQYF
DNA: TGCGCCAGCAGCCCGGTCGGCGACAGGGGGGGAAACATTCAGTACTTC

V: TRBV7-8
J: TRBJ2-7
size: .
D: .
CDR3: CASSQNRDPLLF
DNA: TGTGCCAGCAGCCAGAACCGGGACCCACTCCTCTTC

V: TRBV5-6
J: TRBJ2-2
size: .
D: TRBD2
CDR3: CASSEGLAGVTGELFF
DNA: TGTGCCAGCAGCGAGGGACTAGCGGGGGTCACCGGGGAGCTGTTTTTT

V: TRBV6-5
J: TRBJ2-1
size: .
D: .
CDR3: CASSYGPLNEQFF
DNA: TGTGCCAGCAGTTACGGACCCTTGAATGAGCAGTTCTTC

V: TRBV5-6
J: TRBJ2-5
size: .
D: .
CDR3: CASSFAHYRAPGGPETQYF
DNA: TGTGCCAGCAGCTTCGCACACTACCGGGCCCCCGGGGGGCCAGAGACCCAGTACTTC

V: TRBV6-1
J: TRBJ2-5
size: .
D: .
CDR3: CASIGPQETQYF
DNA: TGTGCCAGCATCGGACCCCAAGAGACCCAGTACTTC

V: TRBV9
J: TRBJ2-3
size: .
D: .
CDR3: CASSLLWTSRDTQYF
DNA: TGTGCCAGCAGTCTCCTCTGGACCTCAAGGGATACGCAGTATTTT

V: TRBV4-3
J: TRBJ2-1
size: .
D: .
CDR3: CASSQDLLAGSYNEQFF
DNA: TGCGCCAGCAGCCAAGATCTTTTGGCGGGGTCCTACAATGAGCAGTTCTTC

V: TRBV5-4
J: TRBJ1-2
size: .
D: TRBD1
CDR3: CASSGDRGSYGYTF
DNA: TGTGCCAGCAGCGGGGACAGGGGAAGCTATGGCTACACCTTC

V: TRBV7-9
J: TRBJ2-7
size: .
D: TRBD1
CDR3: CASSRTGIGEQYF
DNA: TGTGCCAGCAGCCGGACAGGTATTGGCGAGCAGTACTTC

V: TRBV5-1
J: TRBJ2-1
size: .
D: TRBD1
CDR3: CASSPPAGGEQFF
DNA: TGCGCCAGCAGCCCTCCGGCAGGGGGTGAGCAGTTCTTC

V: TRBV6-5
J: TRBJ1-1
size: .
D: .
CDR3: CASSYLGRENTEAFF
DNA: TGTGCCAGCAGTTACTTAGGCAGGGAGAACACTGAAGCTTTCTTT

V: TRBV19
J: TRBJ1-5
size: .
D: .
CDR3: CASSPGGVQPQHF
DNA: TGTGCCAGTAGTCCCGGCGGGGTACAGCCCCAGCATTTT

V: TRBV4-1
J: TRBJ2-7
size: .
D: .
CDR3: CASSRQDGDTYEQYF
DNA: TGCGCCAGCAGCCGCCAGGACGGAGATACCTACGAGCAGTACTTC

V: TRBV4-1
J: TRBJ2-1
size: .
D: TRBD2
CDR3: CASSPVGREVPQNEQFF
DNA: TGCGCCAGCAGCCCCGTCGGACGGGAGGTTCCTCAAAATGAGCAGTTCTTC

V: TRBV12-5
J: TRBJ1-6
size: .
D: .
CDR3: CASGLLRDFLQSSYNSPLHF
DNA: TGTGCTAGTGGTTTGCTCCGGGACTTTCTCCAGAGCTCCTATAATTCACCCCTCCACTTT

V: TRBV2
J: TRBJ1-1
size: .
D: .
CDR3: CASSGPDKSTEAFF
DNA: TGTGCCAGCAGTGGGCCGGACAAGAGCACTGAAGCTTTCTTT

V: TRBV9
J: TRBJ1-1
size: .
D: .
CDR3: CASSPGSLNTEAFF
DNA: TGTGCCAGCAGCCCGGGCAGCTTGAACACTGAAGCTTTCTTT

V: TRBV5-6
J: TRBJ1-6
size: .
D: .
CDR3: CASSFSGDSPLHF
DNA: TGTGCCAGCAGCTTTTCAGGGGATTCACCCCTCCACTTT

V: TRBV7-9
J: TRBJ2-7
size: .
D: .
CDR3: CASTGGGYEQYF
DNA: TGTGCCAGCACCGGCGGCGGCTACGAGCAGTACTTC

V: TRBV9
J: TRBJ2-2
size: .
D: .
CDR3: CASSVEGGNTGELFF
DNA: TGTGCCAGCAGCGTAGAAGGTGGAAACACCGGGGAGCTGTTTTTT

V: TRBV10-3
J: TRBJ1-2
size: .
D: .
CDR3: CAISERDKAGLLYGYTF
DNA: TGTGCCATCAGTGAGAGGGACAAGGCGGGCCTCCTCTATGGCTACACCTTC

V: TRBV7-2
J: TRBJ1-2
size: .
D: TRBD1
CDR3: CASSGSGTGSPPGYTF
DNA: TGTGCCAGCAGCGGCAGTGGGACAGGGTCCCCTCCTGGCTACACCTTC

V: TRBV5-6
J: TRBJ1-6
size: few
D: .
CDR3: CASSADRNYNSPLHF
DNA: TGTGCCAGCAGCGCGGACAGAAACTATAATTCACCCCTCCACTTT